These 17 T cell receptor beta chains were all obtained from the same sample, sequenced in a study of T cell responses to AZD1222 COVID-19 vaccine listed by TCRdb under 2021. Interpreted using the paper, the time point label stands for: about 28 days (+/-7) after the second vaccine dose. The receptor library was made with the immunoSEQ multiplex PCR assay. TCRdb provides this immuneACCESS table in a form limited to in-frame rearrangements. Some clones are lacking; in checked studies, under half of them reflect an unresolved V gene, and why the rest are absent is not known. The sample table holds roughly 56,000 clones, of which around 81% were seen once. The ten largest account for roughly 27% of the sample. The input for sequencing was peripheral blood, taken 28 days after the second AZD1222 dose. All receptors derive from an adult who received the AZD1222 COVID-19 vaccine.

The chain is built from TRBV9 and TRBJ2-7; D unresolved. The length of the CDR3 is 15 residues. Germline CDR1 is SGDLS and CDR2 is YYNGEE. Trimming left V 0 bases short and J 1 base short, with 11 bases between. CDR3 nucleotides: TGTGCCAGCAGCGTAGCTGATTTCGGGTCCTACGAGCAGTACTTC. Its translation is CASSVADFGSYEQYF. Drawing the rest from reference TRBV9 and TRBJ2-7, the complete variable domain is DSGVTQTPKHLITATGQRVTLRCSPRSGDLSVYWYQQSLDQGLQFLIQYYNGEERAKGNILERFSAQQFPDLHSELNLSSLELGDSALYFCASSVADFGSYEQYFGPGTRLTVT.

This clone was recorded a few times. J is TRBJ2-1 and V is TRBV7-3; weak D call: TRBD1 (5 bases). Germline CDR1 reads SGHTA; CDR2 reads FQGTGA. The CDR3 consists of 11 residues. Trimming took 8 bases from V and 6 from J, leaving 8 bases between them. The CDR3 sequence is CASADTNEQFF. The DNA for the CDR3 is TGTGCCAGCGCGGACACCAATGAGCAGTTCTTC.

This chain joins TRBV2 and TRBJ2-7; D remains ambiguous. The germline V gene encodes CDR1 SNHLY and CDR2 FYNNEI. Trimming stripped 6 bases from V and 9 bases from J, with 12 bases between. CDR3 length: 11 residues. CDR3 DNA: TGTGCCAGCAGCGAGACTCCGGTGCAGTACTTC. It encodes CASSETPVQYF.

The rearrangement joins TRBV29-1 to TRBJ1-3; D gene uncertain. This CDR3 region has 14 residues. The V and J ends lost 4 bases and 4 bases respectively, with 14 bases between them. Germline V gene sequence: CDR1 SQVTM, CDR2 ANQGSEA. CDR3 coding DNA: TGCAGCGTTGTCACGGAGGGCGGGGGAAACACCATATATTTT. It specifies CSVVTEGGGNTIYF.

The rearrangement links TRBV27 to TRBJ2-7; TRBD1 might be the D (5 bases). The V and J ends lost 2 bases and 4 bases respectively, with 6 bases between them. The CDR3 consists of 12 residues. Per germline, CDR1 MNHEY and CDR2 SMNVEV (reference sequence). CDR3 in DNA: TGTGCCAGCAGTTTAAGGGGATACGAGCAGTACTTC. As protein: CASSLRGYEQYF.

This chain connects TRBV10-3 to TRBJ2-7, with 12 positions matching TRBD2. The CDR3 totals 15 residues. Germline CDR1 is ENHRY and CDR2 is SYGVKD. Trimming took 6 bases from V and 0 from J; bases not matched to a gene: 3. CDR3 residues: CAIRRLAGDSYEQYF. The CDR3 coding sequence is TGTGCCATCAGACGACTAGCGGGGGACTCCTACGAGCAGTACTTC.

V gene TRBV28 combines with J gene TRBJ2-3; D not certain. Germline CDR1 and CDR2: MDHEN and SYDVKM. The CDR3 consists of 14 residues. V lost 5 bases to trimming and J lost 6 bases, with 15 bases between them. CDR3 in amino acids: CASSMTSWRDTQYF. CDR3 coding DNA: TGTGCCAGCAGTATGACATCCTGGCGGGATACGCAGTATTTT.

The CDR3 sequence is CASSLLHTEAFF. The CDR3 nucleotides read TGTGCCAGCAGTCTACTACACACTGAAGCTTTCTTT. The chain links TRBV28 to TRBJ1-1; D unresolved. The CDR3 totals 12 residues. Germline-derived CDR1 and CDR2 are MDHEN and SYDVKM. V was pared by 5 bases and J by 3 bases, with 7 bases between. Filled out from reference TRBV28 and TRBJ1-1, the complete variable domain reads DVKVTQSSRYLVKRTGEKVFLECVQDMDHENMFWYRQDPGLGLRLIYFSYDVKMKEKGDIPEGYSVSREKKERFSLILESASTNQTSMYLCASSLLHTEAFFGQGTRLTVV.

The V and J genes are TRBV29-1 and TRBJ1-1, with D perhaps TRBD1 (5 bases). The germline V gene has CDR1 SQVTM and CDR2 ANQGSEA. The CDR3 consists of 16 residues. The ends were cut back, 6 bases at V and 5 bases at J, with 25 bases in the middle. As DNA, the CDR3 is TGCAGCGTCCTCAGGCCAGGGAGGGAGTGGACTACTGAAGCTTTCTTT. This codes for CSVLRPGREWTTEAFF.

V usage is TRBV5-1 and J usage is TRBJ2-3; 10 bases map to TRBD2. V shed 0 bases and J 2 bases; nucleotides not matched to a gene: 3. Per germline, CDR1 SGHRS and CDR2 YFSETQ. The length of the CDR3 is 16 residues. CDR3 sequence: CASSLEAGGNTDTQYF. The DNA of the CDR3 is TGCGCCAGCAGCTTGGAAGCGGGAGGGAACACAGATACGCAGTATTTT.

The CDR3 spells CASTLAGGLYEQYF. CDR3 sequence (DNA): TGCGCCAGCACCCTAGCGGGAGGGCTTTACGAGCAGTACTTC. V and J are TRBV10-2 and TRBJ2-7, with 12 bases matching TRBD2. CDR3 length: 14 amino acids. V lost 7 bases to trimming and J lost 4 bases; unmatched junction nucleotides: 5. Germline CDR1 and CDR2: WSHSY and SAAADI.

Here the CDR3 DNA reads TGTGCCAGCAGTCAACTAGACCAGGACAGGAACTATGGCTACACCTTC. Translating it yields CASSQLDQDRNYGYTF. The chain uses TRBV6-6 and TRBJ1-2, with TRBD1 identical over 7 bases. The CDR3 runs to 16 residues. Germline V gene data show CDR1 as MNHNY and CDR2 as SVGAGI (reference sequence). J lost 2 bases, V lost 5 bases, and 11 bases had no gene match.

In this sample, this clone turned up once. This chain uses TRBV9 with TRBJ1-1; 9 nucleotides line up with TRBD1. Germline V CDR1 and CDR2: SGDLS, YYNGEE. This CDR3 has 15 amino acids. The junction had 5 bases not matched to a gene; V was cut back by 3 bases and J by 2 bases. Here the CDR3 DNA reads TGTGCCAGCAGCGGACAGGGGGTGGTAAACACTGAAGCTTTCTTT. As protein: CASSGQGVVNTEAFF.

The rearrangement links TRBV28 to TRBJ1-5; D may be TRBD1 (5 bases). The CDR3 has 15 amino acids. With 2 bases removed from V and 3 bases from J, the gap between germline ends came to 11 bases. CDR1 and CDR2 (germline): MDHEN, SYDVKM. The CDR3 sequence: CASSLHQGFNQPQHF. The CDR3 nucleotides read TGTGCCAGCAGTTTACATCAGGGTTTCAATCAGCCCCAGCATTTT.

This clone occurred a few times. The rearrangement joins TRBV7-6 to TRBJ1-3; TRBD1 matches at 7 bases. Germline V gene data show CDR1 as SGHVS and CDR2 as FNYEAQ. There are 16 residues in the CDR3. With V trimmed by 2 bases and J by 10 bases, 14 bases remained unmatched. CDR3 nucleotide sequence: TGTGCCAGCAGCTTACTGGCCGTGACAGGGATAGGGACCATATATTTT. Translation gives CASSLLAVTGIGTIYF.

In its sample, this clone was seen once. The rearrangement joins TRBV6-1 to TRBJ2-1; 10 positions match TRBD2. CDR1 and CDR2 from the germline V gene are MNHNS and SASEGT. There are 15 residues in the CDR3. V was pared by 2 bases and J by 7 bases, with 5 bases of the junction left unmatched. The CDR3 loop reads CASSEPGLAINEQFF. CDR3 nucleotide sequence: TGTGCCAGCAGTGAACCGGGACTAGCGATAAATGAGCAGTTCTTC.

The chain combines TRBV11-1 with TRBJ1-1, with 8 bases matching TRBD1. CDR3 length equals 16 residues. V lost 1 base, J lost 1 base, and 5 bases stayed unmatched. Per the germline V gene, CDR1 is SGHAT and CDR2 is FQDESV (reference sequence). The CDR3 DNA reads TGTGCCAGCAGCTTAGAACCAGGACAGGGGAACACTGAAGCTTTCTTT. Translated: CASSLEPGQGNTEAFF.